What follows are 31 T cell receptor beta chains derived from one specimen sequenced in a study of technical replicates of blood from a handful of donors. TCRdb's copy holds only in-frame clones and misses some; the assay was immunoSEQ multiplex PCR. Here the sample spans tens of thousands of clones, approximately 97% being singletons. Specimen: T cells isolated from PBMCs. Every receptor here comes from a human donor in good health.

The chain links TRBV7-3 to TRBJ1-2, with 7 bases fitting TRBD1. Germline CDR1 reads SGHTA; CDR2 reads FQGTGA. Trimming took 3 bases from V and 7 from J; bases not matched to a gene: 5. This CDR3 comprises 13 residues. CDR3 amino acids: CASSLNTGAGYTF. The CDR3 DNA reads TGTGCCAGCAGCTTGAATACAGGGGCTGGCTACACCTTC.

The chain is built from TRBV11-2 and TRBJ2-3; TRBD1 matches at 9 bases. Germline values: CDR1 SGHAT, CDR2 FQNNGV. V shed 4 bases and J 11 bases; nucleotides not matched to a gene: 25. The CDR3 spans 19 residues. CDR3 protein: CASSSGTGITSFRSKGQYF. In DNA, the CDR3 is TGTGCCAGCAGCTCCGGGACAGGGATCACATCGTTCCGTAGCAAGGGGCAGTATTTT.

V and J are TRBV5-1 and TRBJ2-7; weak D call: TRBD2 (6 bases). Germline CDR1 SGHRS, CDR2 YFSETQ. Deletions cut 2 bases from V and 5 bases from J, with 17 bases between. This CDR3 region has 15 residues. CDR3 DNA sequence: TGCGCCAGCAGCTTCTCAGGGATTAGGAGGGACGAGCAGTACTTC. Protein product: CASSFSGIRRDEQYF.

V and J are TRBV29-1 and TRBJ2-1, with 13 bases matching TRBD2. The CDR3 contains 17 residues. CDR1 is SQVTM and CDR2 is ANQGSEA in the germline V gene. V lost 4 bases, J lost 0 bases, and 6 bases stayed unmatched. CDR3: CSVGLAGGTGSYNEQFF. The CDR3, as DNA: TGCAGCGTTGGACTAGCGGGAGGAACGGGCTCCTACAATGAGCAGTTCTTC.

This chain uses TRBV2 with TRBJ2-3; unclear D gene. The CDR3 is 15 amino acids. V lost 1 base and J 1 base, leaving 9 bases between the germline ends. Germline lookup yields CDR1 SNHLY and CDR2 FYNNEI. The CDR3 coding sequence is TGTGCCAGCAGTGAAGTCAGCGATGGCACAGATACGCAGTATTTT. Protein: CASSEVSDGTDTQYF.

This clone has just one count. The CDR3 sequence is CASSLGASGGSSYNEQFF. DNA for the CDR3: TGTGCCAGCAGCTTAGGGGCTAGCGGGGGGAGCTCCTACAATGAGCAGTTCTTC. The chain joins TRBV11-3 to TRBJ2-1, with 11 bases lining up with TRBD2. V was clipped by 1 base and J by 0 bases; unmatched bases: 5. The length of the CDR3 is 18 residues. CDR1 SGHNT and CDR2 YENEEA come from the germline V gene. The full variable domain, in which reference TRBV11-3 and TRBJ2-1 provide the parts outside the CDR3, is EAGVVQSPRYKIIEKKQPVAFWCNPISGHNTLYWYLQNLGQGPELLIRYENEEAVDDSQLPKDRFSAERLKGVDSTLKIQPAELGDSAVYLCASSLGASGGSSYNEQFFGPGTRLTVL.

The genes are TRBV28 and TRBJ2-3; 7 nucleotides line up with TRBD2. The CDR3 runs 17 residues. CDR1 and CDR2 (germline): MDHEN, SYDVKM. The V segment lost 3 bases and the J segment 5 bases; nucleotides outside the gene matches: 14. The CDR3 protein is CASSFSGTKGRGDTQYF. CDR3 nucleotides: TGTGCCAGCAGTTTTTCCGGGACCAAAGGGAGGGGAGATACGCAGTATTTT. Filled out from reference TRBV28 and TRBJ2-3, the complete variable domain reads DVKVTQSSRYLVKRTGEKVFLECVQDMDHENMFWYRQDPGLGLRLIYFSYDVKMKEKGDIPEGYSVSREKKERFSLILESASTNQTSMYLCASSFSGTKGRGDTQYFGPGTRLTVL.

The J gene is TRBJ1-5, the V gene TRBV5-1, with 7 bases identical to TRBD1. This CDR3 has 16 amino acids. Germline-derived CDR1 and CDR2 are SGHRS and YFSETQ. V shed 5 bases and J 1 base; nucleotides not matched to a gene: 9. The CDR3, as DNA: TGCGCCAGCAGACCAACCTACAGGGGAAGCAATCAGCCCCAGCATTTT. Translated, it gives CASRPTYRGSNQPQHF.

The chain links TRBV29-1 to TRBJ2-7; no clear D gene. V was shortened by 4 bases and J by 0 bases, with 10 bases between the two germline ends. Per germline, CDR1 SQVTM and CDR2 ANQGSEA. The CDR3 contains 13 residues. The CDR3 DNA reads TGCAGCGTTGCCAGGTCAGACTCCTACGAGCAGTACTTC. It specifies CSVARSDSYEQYF.

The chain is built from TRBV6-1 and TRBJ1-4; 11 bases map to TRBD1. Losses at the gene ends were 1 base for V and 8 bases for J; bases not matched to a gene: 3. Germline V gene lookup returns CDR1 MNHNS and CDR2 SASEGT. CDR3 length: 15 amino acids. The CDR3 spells CASSEVGQGGEKLFF. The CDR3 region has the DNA TGTGCCAGCAGTGAAGTGGGACAGGGGGGCGAAAAACTGTTTTTT.

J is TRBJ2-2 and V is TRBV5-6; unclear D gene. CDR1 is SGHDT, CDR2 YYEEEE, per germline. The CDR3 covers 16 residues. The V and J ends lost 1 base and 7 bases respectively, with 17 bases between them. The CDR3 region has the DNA TGTGCCAGCAGCTTGTATTGGCGAGGAATTGACGGGGAGCTGTTTTTT. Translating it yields CASSLYWRGIDGELFF.

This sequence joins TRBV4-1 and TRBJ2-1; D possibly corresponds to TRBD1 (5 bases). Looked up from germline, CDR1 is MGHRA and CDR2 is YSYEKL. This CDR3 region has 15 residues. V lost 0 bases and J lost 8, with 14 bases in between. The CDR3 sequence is CASSQEAAGSDEQFF. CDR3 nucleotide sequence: TGCGCCAGCAGCCAAGAGGCGGCAGGGTCCGATGAGCAGTTCTTC.

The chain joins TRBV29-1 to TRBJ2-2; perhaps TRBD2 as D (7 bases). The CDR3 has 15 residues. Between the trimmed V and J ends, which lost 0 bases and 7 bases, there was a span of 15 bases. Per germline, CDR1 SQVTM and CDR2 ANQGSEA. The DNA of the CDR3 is TGCAGCGTTGAAGATCGGGGGGCGCAGGGCGGGGAGCTGTTTTTT. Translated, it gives CSVEDRGAQGGELFF.

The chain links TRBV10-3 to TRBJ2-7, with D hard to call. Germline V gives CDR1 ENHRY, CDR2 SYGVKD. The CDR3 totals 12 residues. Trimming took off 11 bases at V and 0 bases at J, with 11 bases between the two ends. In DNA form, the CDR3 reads TGTGCCTCGACTGAGAGCTCCTACGAGCAGTACTTC. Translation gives CASTESSYEQYF.

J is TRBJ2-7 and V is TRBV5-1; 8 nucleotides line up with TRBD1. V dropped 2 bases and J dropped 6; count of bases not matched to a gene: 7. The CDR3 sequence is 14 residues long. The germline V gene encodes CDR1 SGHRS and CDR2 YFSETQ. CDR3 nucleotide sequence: TGCGCCAGCAGCTTCACAAAACAGGGGGGCGAGCAGTACTTC. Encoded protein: CASSFTKQGGEQYF.

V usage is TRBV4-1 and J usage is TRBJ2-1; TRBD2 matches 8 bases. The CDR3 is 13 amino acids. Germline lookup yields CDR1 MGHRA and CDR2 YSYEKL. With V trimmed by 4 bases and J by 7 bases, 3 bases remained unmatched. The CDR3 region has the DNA TGCGCCAGCAGCCTCGGGGGGGGGAATGAGCAGTTCTTC. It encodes CASSLGGGNEQFF.

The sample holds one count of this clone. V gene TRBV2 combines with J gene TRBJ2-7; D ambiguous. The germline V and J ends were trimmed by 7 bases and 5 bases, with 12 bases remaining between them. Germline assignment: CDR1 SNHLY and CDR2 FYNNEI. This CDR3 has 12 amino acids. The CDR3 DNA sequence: TGTGCCAGCAATGACGAGCGCCACGAGCAGTACTTC. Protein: CASNDERHEQYF.

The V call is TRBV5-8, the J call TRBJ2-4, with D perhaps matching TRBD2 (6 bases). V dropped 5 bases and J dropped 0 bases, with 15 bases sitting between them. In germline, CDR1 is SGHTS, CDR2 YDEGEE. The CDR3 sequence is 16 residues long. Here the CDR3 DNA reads TGTGCCAGCAGTTCAAGCCCGGGACTAGCCAAAAACATTCAGTACTTC. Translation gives CASSSSPGLAKNIQYF.

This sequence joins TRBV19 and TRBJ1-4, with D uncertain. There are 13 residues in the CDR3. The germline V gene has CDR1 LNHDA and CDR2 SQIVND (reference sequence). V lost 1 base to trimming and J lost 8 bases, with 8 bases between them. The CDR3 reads CASSIGREEKLFF. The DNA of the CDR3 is TGTGCCAGTAGTATAGGTCGGGAGGAAAAACTGTTTTTT.

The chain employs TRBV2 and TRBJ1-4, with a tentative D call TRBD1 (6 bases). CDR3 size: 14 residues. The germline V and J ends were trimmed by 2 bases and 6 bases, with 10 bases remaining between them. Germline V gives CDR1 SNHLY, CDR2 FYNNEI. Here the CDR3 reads CASSEQGIHEKLFF. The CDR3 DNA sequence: TGTGCCAGCAGTGAACAGGGGATTCATGAAAAACTGTTTTTT.

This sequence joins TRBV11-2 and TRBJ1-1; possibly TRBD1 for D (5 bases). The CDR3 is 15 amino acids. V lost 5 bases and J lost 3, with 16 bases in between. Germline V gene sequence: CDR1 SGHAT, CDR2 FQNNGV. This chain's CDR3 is CASSPLKGKDTEAFF. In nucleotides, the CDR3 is TGTGCCAGCAGCCCCTTGAAGGGGAAGGACACTGAAGCTTTCTTT.

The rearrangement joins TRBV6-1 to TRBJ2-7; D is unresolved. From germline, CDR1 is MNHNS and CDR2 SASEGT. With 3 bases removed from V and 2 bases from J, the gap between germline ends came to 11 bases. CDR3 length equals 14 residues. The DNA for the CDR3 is TGTGCCAGCAGTGAGCTAGGTAGCCCCTACGAGCAGTACTTC. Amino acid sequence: CASSELGSPYEQYF.

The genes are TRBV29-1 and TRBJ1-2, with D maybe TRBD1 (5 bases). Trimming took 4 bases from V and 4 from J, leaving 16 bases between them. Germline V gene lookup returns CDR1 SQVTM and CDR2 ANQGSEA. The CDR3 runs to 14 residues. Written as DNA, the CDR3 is TGCAGCGTTGGGGGGGTAAGCCTATCCTATGGCTACACCTTC. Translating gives CSVGGVSLSYGYTF.

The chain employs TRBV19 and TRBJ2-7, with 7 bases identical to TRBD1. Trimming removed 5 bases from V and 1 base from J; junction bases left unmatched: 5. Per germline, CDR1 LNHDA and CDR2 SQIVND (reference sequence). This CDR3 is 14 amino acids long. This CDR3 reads CASSPSTGSYEQYF. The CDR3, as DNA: TGTGCCAGTAGTCCCTCGACAGGGTCCTACGAGCAGTACTTC.

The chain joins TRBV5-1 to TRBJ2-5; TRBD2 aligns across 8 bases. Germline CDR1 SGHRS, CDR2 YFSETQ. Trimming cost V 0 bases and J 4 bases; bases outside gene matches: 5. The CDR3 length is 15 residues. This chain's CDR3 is CASSLARGGGETQYF. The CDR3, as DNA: TGCGCCAGCAGCTTGGCCCGGGGGGGAGGAGAGACCCAGTACTTC. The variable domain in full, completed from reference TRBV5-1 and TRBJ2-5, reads KAGVTQTPRYLIKTRGQQVTLSCSPISGHRSVSWYQQTPGQGLQFLFEYFSETQRNKGNFPGRFSGRQFSNSRSEMNVSTLELGDSALYLCASSLARGGGETQYFGPGTRLLVL.

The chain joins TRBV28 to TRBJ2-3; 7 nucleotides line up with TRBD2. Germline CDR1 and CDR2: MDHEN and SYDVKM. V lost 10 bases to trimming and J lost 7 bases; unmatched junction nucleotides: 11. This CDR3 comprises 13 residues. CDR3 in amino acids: CATHNTGTNTQYF. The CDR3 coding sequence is TGTGCCACCCACAATACCGGGACTAATACGCAGTATTTT.

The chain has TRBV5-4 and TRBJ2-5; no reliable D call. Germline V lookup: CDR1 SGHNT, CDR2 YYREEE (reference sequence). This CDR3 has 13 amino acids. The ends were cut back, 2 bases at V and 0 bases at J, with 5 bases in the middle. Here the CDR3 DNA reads TGTGCCAGCAGCTTCAGCGACCAAGAGACCCAGTACTTC. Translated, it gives CASSFSDQETQYF.

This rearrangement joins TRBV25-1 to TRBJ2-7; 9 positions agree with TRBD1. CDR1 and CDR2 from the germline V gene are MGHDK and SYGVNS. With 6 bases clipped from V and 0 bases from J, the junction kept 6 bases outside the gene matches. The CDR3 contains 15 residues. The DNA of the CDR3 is TGTGCCAGCAGCAGACTGACAGGGGGCTCCTACGAGCAGTACTTC. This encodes CASSRLTGGSYEQYF.

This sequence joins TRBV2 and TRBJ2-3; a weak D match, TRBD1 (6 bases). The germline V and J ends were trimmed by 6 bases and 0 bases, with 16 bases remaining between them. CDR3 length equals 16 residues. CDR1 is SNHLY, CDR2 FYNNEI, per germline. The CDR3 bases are TGTGCCAGCAGGGACATTAACAGGGCTAGCACAGATACGCAGTATTTT. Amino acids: CASRDINRASTDTQYF.

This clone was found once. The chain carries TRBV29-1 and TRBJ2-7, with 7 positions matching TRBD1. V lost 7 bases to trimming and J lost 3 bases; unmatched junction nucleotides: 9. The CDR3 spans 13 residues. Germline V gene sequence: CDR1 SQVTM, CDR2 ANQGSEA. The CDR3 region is CSARTGGFYEQYF. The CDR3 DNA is TGCAGCGCCCGGACAGGAGGATTCTACGAGCAGTACTTC.

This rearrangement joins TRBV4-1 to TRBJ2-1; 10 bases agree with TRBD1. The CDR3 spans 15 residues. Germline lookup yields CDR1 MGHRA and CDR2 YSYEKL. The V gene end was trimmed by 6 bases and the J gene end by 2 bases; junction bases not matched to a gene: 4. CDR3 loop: CASRDRGGTYNEQFF. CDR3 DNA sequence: TGCGCCAGCAGGGACAGGGGGGGTACCTACAATGAGCAGTTCTTC.